This TCR beta chain was recovered during a study of blood T cell repertoires in COVID-19. About the research overall: From the United States, Italy and Spain came samples of acute and convalescent COVID-19.

Original data processing: How many nucleated cells were present was estimated from reference gene primer amplification. Sequencing was performed with immunoSEQ multiplex PCR; in TCRdb, only in-frame clones are kept and a portion is missing. Clone size and V and J calls were adopted from that table, with D and trimming inferred from the DNA. The sample lists more than 100,000 clones, approximately 70% seen once, with 0.75% to 0.9% in the top ten. V lost 5 bases, J lost 0 bases, and 6 bases stayed unmatched. The CDR3 extends over 15 amino acids. Germline loops: CDR1 SEHNR, CDR2 FQNEAQ (reference sequence).

V and J are TRBV7-9 and TRBJ2-7; 8 bases are a match to TRBD1. The clonotype was recovered from a human donor with acute or convalescent COVID-19. The donor label of this sample is uncertain. The specimen was peripheral blood. CDR3 DNA: TGTGCCAGCAGCCACCGGGACAGGAGCTCCTACGAGCAGTACTTC. This sequence encodes CASSHRDRSSYEQYF.